Presented here are 2 T cell receptor beta chains from one specimen sequenced in a study of PD-1 blockade in classical Hodgkin lymphoma. Assay: immunoSEQ multiplex PCR; the TCRdb copy retains only in-frame clones and omits some. In the table there are about 35,000 clones, roughly 90% of which are singletons. The time point: newly diagnosed, previously untreated cHL patient sample. Magnetic negative selection was used to purify CD4+ T cells from PBMCs that had been thawed. Sequencing was carried out using CD4+ T cells from blood. The receptors shown here come from a human donor with classical Hodgkin lymphoma.

The gene calls are TRBV28 and TRBJ2-7; TRBD2 matches at 11 bases. The length of the CDR3 is 18 residues. Germline V gives CDR1 MDHEN, CDR2 SYDVKM. V dropped 6 bases and J dropped 1; count of bases not matched to a gene: 14. The CDR3 here is CASSYAPVTSGISYEQYF. The CDR3, as DNA: TGTGCCAGCAGCTACGCTCCGGTGACTAGCGGGATTTCCTACGAGCAGTACTTC.

The CDR3 bases are TGCGCCAGCAGTCACACTAGTTTCGCAGATACGCAGTATTTT. Translation gives CASSHTSFADTQYF. The chain has TRBV5-1 and TRBJ2-3, with D possibly matching TRBD2 (5 bases). The V gene's germline CDR1 is SGHRS and CDR2 YFSETQ. The CDR3 contains 14 residues. Trimming pared 5 bases from V and 4 bases from J, leaving 14 bases between.